The clone carrying this T cell receptor (beta chain) was detected many times. Patients who underwent sequencing had shown CD8+CD57+ cell expansion by flow cytometry. It was genomic DNA that served as the template for profiling TCR beta VDJ and CDR3. TCRdb used MiXCR to reprocess the reads, holding one entry per CDR3 protein. The table has approximately 120,000 distinct CDR3 sequences, approximately 40% seen once; the top ten hold about 2.4%. These data originate in a study of CD8+CD57+ T cells in acquired aplastic anemia. The germline gives CDR1 SQVTM, CDR2 ANQGSEA. Trimming cost V 3 bases and J 6 bases, with 10 bases left between them. The CDR3 is 12 amino acids.

This TCR came from a human donor with aplastic anemia. The material sequenced was sorted CD4+, CD8+, or CD8+CD57+ T cells (not recorded which) from PBMCs. V gene TRBV29-1 combines with J gene TRBJ2-3; tentatively, D is TRBD1 or TRBD2 (6 bases each). The chain's CDR3 is CSVDGGSDTQYF. In nucleotides, the CDR3 is TGCAGCGTTGACGGGGGCAGCGATACGCAGTATTTT.